These T cell receptor beta chains were read from a single sample in a study of OX40 agonist ivuxolimab in advanced cancers. Here immunoSEQ multiplex PCR was the method, and the copy in TCRdb shows in-frame clones only, minus some. The data hold under 50,000 clones, with nearly 80% observed a single time. The sample consisted of CD4+ or CD8+ T cells sorted from blood, taken in a trial of the OX40 agonist ivuxolimab. The receptors were sampled from an adult with an advanced solid tumor such as melanoma, head and neck, liver or kidney cancer. The CDR3 runs from the conserved cysteine through the conserved F or W. The D gene is left open where the match is weak. Some rows mark clone size as missing; the rest say once, few, many or name a class of expanded clone.

>-|TRBJ2-1|TRBV7-6|-
CASSPNAYNEQFF
TGTGCCAGCAGCCCGAACGCCTACAATGAGCAGTTCTTC
>-|TRBJ1-2|TRBV11-2|-
CASSFSRGYGYTF
TGTGCCAGCAGCTTCTCCAGGGGCTATGGCTACACCTTC
>-|TRBJ1-3|TRBV27|few
CASSLSGSSGNTIYF
TGTGCCAGCAGTTTATCTGGCAGCTCTGGAAACACCATATATTTT
>-|TRBJ2-7|TRBV27|-
CASSLNPVALYEQYF
TGTGCCAGCAGTTTAAATCCTGTAGCGCTCTACGAGCAGTACTTC
>TRBD2|TRBJ2-1|TRBV2|-
CASSSPPLSGTSGHNEQFF
TGTGCCAGCAGTTCCCCACCATTATCCGGGACTAGCGGCCACAATGAGCAGTTCTTC
>-|TRBJ1-3|TRBV7-2|-
CASSPQTPNSGNTIYF
TGTGCCAGCAGCCCCCAGACCCCAAACTCTGGAAACACCATATATTTT
>-|TRBJ2-5|TRBV7-8|once
CASSSFKGQETQYF
TGTGCCAGCAGCTCCTTTAAGGGCCAAGAGACCCAGTACTTC
>-|TRBJ2-6|TRBV19|-
CASSIGSSGANVLTF
TGTGCCAGTAGCATAGGGAGCTCTGGGGCCAACGTCCTGACTTTC
>-|TRBJ1-1|TRBV19|-
CASSTQASSEAFF
TGTGCCAGTAGTACACAAGCGAGTTCTGAAGCTTTCTTT
>-|TRBJ1-3|TRBV5-6|-
CASSLVGTSGNTIYF
TGTGCCAGCAGCTTGGTAGGGACCTCTGGAAACACCATATATTTT
>-|TRBJ2-6|TRBV5-8|-
CASSFTGSGANVLTF
TGTGCCAGCAGCTTCACAGGCTCTGGGGCCAACGTCCTGACTTTC
>-|TRBJ2-5|TRBV30|-
CAWSPGAETQYF
TGTGCCTGGAGTCCAGGGGCCGAGACCCAGTACTTC
>TRBD2|TRBJ2-2|TRBV11-2|-
CASSLLAGGRPGELFF
TGTGCCAGCAGCTTATTAGCGGGAGGGCGTCCCGGGGAGCTGTTTTTT
>-|TRBJ1-2|TRBV25-1|-
CASSESGGLGGYTF
TGTGCCAGCAGTGAATCCGGCGGATTGGGTGGCTACACCTTC
>-|TRBJ1-5|TRBV18|-
CASSRSGGPNQPQHF
TGTGCCAGCTCGAGGTCGGGGGGGCCCAATCAGCCCCAGCATTTT
>TRBD2|TRBJ2-2|TRBV5-1|few
CASSQILATGAGELFF
TGCGCCAGCAGCCAAATACTAGCGACGGGGGCCGGGGAGCTGTTTTTT
>TRBD1|TRBJ1-2|TRBV9|-
CASSVEGGGGENYGYTF
TGTGCCAGCAGCGTAGAAGGAGGGGGCGGTGAGAACTATGGCTACACCTTC
>-|TRBJ1-4|TRBV9|few
CASSRGPSEKLFF
TGTGCCAGCAGCAGAGGGCCTTCTGAAAAACTGTTTTTT
>-|TRBJ1-3|TRBV7-2|-
CASSLEAEDTIYF
TGTGCCAGCAGCTTAGAGGCGGAGGACACCATATATTTT
>-|TRBJ2-2|TRBV4-3|-
CASSQLQGLAAGELFF
TGCGCCAGCAGCCAGTTACAGGGTCTGGCCGCCGGGGAGCTGTTTTTT
>-|TRBJ2-1|TRBV4-3|few
CASSQGAYNEQFF
TGCGCCAGCAGCCAAGGTGCTTACAATGAGCAGTTCTTC
>-|TRBJ2-7|TRBV5-4|-
CASSYPLGEQYF
TGTGCCAGCAGCTACCCCCTGGGCGAGCAGTACTTC
>TRBD1|TRBJ2-3|TRBV29-1|-
CSGGTGAVADTQYF
TGCAGTGGTGGTACAGGGGCGGTAGCAGATACGCAGTATTTT
>TRBD1|TRBJ2-7|TRBV23-1|-
CASSQYRGTGYEQYF
TGCGCCAGCAGTCAATACCGGGGGACAGGGTACGAGCAGTACTTC
>-|TRBJ2-1|TRBV11-2|-
CASSYRVSADEQFF
TGTGCCAGCAGCTACCGGGTCTCGGCCGATGAGCAGTTCTTC
>TRBD2|TRBJ2-1|TRBV10-3|-
CAIKGLAGGDWDEQFF
TGTGCCATCAAGGGACTAGCGGGAGGGGACTGGGATGAGCAGTTCTTC
>-|TRBJ1-1|TRBV28|-
CASSTTGSNTEAFF
TGTGCCAGCAGTACGACAGGATCGAACACTGAAGCTTTCTTT
>-|TRBJ2-5|TRBV6-5|-
CASSYRGFETQYF
TGTGCCAGCAGTTACCGGGGATTTGAGACCCAGTACTTC
>TRBD2|TRBJ2-7|TRBV5-4|-
CASSSASGAPYEQYF
TGTGCCAGCAGCTCAGCTAGCGGGGCACCCTACGAGCAGTACTTC
>-|TRBJ2-2|TRBV2|-
CASSEVRLSGELFF
TGTGCCAGCAGTGAAGTCCGGTTGAGCGGGGAGCTGTTTTTT
>TRBD1|TRBJ2-7|TRBV18|-
CASSPRETGSSYEQYF
TGTGCCAGCTCACCGCGCGAGACAGGGAGCTCCTACGAGCAGTACTTC
>-|TRBJ2-3|TRBV5-4|-
CASSLARDTDTQYF
TGTGCCAGCAGCTTGGCCAGGGACACAGATACGCAGTATTTT
>TRBD1|TRBJ2-2|TRBV4-3|-
CASSQGTGWNTGELFF
TGCGCCAGCAGCCAAGGGACAGGGTGGAACACCGGGGAGCTGTTTTTT
>-|TRBJ2-5|TRBV20-1|few
CSASSEETQYF
TGCAGTGCTAGTTCTGAAGAGACCCAGTACTTC
>-|TRBJ2-5|TRBV28|-
CASSLFGQGGETQYF
TGTGCCAGCAGTTTATTTGGGCAGGGGGGAGAGACCCAGTACTTC
>TRBD1|TRBJ2-7|TRBV12-5|-
CASGSGQGAPGTEQYF
TGTGCTAGTGGTTCCGGCCAGGGGGCGCCGGGCACCGAGCAGTACTTC
>TRBD1|TRBJ2-7|TRBV7-6|-
CASSLGDRFSYEQYF
TGTGCCAGCAGCTTAGGGGACAGGTTCTCCTACGAGCAGTACTTC
>-|TRBJ2-2|TRBV18|-
CASSRSRMGSEGELFF
TGTGCCAGCTCACGTTCTAGGATGGGATCTGAAGGGGAGCTGTTTTTT
>TRBD1|TRBJ1-1|TRBV10-3|-
CAISEADRGFPTEAFF
TGTGCCATCAGTGAGGCGGACAGGGGATTCCCCACTGAAGCTTTCTTT
>-|TRBJ2-7|TRBV6-1|-
CASSEAGDGPYEQYF
TGTGCCAGCAGTGAAGCCGGGGACGGGCCCTACGAGCAGTACTTC
>-|TRBJ2-4|TRBV6-1|-
CASSEWGTQVAYF
TGTGCCAGCAGTGAATGGGGTACGCAGGTTGCTTACTTC
>TRBD1|TRBJ1-2|TRBV30|-
CAWSDMGQGRNYGYTF
TGTGCCTGGAGCGACATGGGACAGGGAAGGAACTATGGCTACACCTTC
>TRBD1|TRBJ1-5|TRBV2|-
CASSEQGRGSQPQHF
TGTGCCAGCAGTGAACAGGGCAGGGGGAGTCAGCCCCAGCATTTT
>TRBD2|TRBJ2-1|TRBV10-3|-
CAVSSGRDNEQFF
TGTGCCGTTTCTAGCGGGAGGGACAATGAGCAGTTCTTC